Reported below is one T cell receptor beta chain. Antigen unknown. Assay: immunoSEQ multiplex PCR; the TCRdb copy retains only in-frame clones and omits some. The data show approximately 130,000 clones, just over 90% seen once. This entry is derived from a study of graft-versus-host responses after intestinal transplantation. Across the study: Multivisceral, liver-intestinal, or isolated intestinal grafts went to recipients. Among the recipients, all got anti-thymocyte globulin induction and then tacrolimus and steroids for about 3 years. Findings and caveats of the study: Some GvH clones appeared in ileal mucosa or blood before recipient bone marrow. Early declines in HvG clones that occurred post-transplant were associated with peak circulating GvH clone levels.

Germline assignment: CDR1 LNHDA and CDR2 SQIVND (reference sequence). There are 15 residues in the CDR3. V was shortened by 6 bases and J by 0 bases, with 11 bases between the two germline ends. The material sequenced was unstimulated CD4+ T cells sorted from spleen or lymph node cells, taken before intestinal transplant. The clonotype was recovered from a human donor who received an intestinal transplant. The V and J genes are TRBV19 and TRBJ2-2; the D call may be TRBD1 or TRBD2 (6 bases each). CDR3: CASRVRGPNTGELFF. In DNA, the CDR3 is TGTGCCAGTAGAGTACGGGGGCCGAACACCGGGGAGCTGTTTTTT.